The 23 T cell receptor beta chains in this list originate from one sample, sequenced in a study. TCRdb reprocessed the 5' RACE reads via MiXCR and lists one record per CDR3 protein. The sample comprises 60,000 to 65,000 distinct CDR3 sequences, about 31% of which are singletons, and roughly 2.1% rests with the top ten. Sample: tumor-infiltrating naive CD4+ T cells sorted from the breast tumor. Documented subset: naive CD4+ T cells, CD4+CD45RA+CD25-. All receptors come from a female donor with breast cancer.

The CDR3 loop is CASSVTGTQQETQYF. CDR3 nucleotide sequence: TGCGCCAGCAGCGTAACCGGGACCCAACAAGAGACCCAGTACTTC. The chain joins TRBV5-1 to TRBJ2-5; either TRBD1 or TRBD2 may fit D (5 bases each). The CDR3 loop spans 15 amino acids. Trimming left V 4 bases short and J 2 bases short, with 15 bases between. The germline CDR1 and CDR2 sequences are SGHRS and YFSETQ.

This clonotype was recorded many times. This rearrangement joins TRBV20-1 to TRBJ1-2, with D unclear. Trimming left V 6 bases short and J 6 bases short, with 17 bases between. Germline CDR1 reads DFQATT; CDR2 reads SNEGSKA (reference sequence). CDR3 length equals 13 residues. The CDR3 bases are TGCAGTGCGACCGTCCCCTCTGGGAATGGCTACACCTTC. Translated, it gives CSATVPSGNGYTF.

The chain combines TRBV20-1 with TRBJ2-2; D may correspond to TRBD1 or TRBD2 (5 bases each). Germline V CDR1 and CDR2: DFQATT, SNEGSKA (reference sequence). The CDR3 has 17 amino acids. V gave up 1 base and J gave up 0 bases, with 15 bases separating them. This CDR3 reads CSARAHSGAANTGELFF. The CDR3, as DNA: TGCAGTGCTAGAGCACACTCCGGGGCCGCGAACACCGGGGAGCTGTTTTTT.

The chain links TRBV4-2 to TRBJ2-3, with 9 nucleotides matching TRBD2. The CDR3 is 17 residues long. J gave up 4 bases and V 4 bases, and 12 bases lay outside the gene matches. CDR1 LGHNA and CDR2 YNFKEQ come from the germline V gene. The CDR3 bases are TGTGCCAGCAGCCCTTTTGACTCGGGCGGGGGGGCAGATACGCAGTATTTT. Translating it yields CASSPFDSGGGADTQYF.

This clonotype has just a few counts. The chain links TRBV7-6 to TRBJ1-5, with 9 bases aligning to TRBD1. With V trimmed by 2 bases and J by 5 bases, 7 bases remained unmatched. Germline assignment: CDR1 SGHVS and CDR2 FNYEAQ. This CDR3 contains 16 residues. The CDR3 reads CASSLYAGQGDQPQHF. The DNA of the CDR3 is TGTGCCAGCAGCTTATATGCGGGACAGGGAGATCAGCCCCAGCATTTT.

This rearrangement joins TRBV20-1 to TRBJ2-7; no firm D call. Trimming stripped 4 bases from V and 5 bases from J, with 9 bases between. CDR3 length: 11 residues. CDR1 and CDR2 from the germline V gene are DFQATT and SNEGSKA (reference sequence). The CDR3 bases are TGCAGTGCTAAATTGGTCAACGAGCAGTACTTC. Protein product: CSAKLVNEQYF.

This clonotype was observed a handful of times. This chain uses TRBV6-6 with TRBJ1-2; D uncertain. The length of the CDR3 is 15 residues. CDR1 and CDR2 from the germline V gene are MNHNY and SVGAGI (reference sequence). V lost 6 bases, J lost 4 bases, and 18 bases lay in between. CDR3 in DNA: TGTGCCAGCAGGGGAGGGAGCTCCTACGTCTATGGCTACACCTTC. This gives the protein CASRGGSSYVYGYTF.

This clonotype was picked up a small number of times. The chain links TRBV6-6 to TRBJ2-3; the D gene is possibly TRBD2 (5 bases). Trimming pared 0 bases from V and 0 bases from J, leaving 13 bases between. Germline V gives CDR1 MNHNY, CDR2 SVGAGI (reference sequence). The length of the CDR3 is 17 residues. In DNA form, the CDR3 reads TGTGCCAGCAGTTACTCGAGCCGGGAACCTAGCACAGATACGCAGTATTTT. This encodes CASSYSSREPSTDTQYF.

The chain has TRBV4-1 and TRBJ1-1; D is undetermined. CDR1 is MGHRA, CDR2 YSYEKL, per germline. CDR3 length: 13 residues. V lost 4 bases, J lost 5 bases, and 11 bases lay in between. The chain's CDR3 is CASSLLPVTEAFF. The CDR3 DNA is TGCGCCAGCAGCCTCCTCCCCGTTACTGAAGCTTTCTTT.

Notes on this clonotype: Possible read error: a much larger clone is one base away. The CDR3 nucleotides read TGCGCCAGCGGCCAAGGGATCCAACGGGTGAACACTGAAGCTTTCTTT. This codes for CASGQGIQRVNTEAFF. The rearrangement links TRBV4-1 to TRBJ1-1, with D uncertain. The CDR3 sequence is 16 residues long. Germline-derived CDR1 and CDR2 are MGHRA and YSYEKL.

The table lists this clonotype with a few counts. The rearrangement uses TRBV10-3 and TRBJ2-7; D perhaps matches TRBD1 (5 bases). V was pared by 7 bases and J by 5 bases, with 12 bases between. This CDR3 has 12 amino acids. The germline V gene has CDR1 ENHRY and CDR2 SYGVKD. The CDR3 sequence is CAITMQGHEQYF. CDR3 in DNA: TGTGCCATCACCATGCAGGGTCACGAGCAGTACTTC.

V is TRBV20-1 and J is TRBJ2-1, with 12 bases aligning to TRBD2. J was trimmed by 4 bases and V by 5 bases; bases with no gene match: 27. CDR3 length: 22 residues. The V gene's germline CDR1 is DFQATT and CDR2 SNEGSKA (reference sequence). CDR3 amino acids: CSAPPRGTPLAGGQRWYNEQFF. The CDR3 DNA is TGCAGTGCTCCACCCCGCGGCACCCCACTAGCGGGAGGACAACGATGGTACAATGAGCAGTTCTTC.

The chain employs TRBV10-3 and TRBJ1-1; D uncertain. Trimming removed 3 bases from V and 8 bases from J, with 13 bases in between. The CDR3 covers 13 residues. Germline assignment: CDR1 ENHRY and CDR2 SYGVKD. CDR3 nucleotides: TGTGCCATCAGTGATCCAAAGGGAACCGAAGCTTTCTTT. Its protein is CAISDPKGTEAFF.

The V call is TRBV5-1, the J call TRBJ1-1; D is uncertain. Trimming left V 6 bases short and J 4 bases short, with 13 bases between. Germline CDR1 is SGHRS and CDR2 is YFSETQ. This CDR3 has 13 amino acids. CDR3 amino acids: CASTSGRTTEAFF. The CDR3 nucleotides read TGCGCCAGCACCAGTGGCAGAACCACTGAAGCTTTCTTT.

This rearrangement joins TRBV7-9 to TRBJ2-1; maybe TRBD2 (6 bases). V was cut by 7 bases and J by 4 bases, with 17 bases left in between. Germline CDR1 is SEHNR and CDR2 is FQNEAQ (reference sequence). The CDR3 covers 15 residues. DNA for the CDR3: TGTGCCAGCACCCCGGGGGACGGAAGGTACAATGAGCAGTTCTTC. This gives the protein CASTPGDGRYNEQFF.

This clonotype was seen repeatedly, ten times or more. The J gene is TRBJ2-4, the V gene TRBV7-2; 8 bases map to TRBD1. The CDR3 covers 17 residues. Germline assignment: CDR1 SGHTA and CDR2 FQGNSA. Germline trimming cut 5 bases from V and 1 base from J; bases unmatched to any gene: 10. CDR3 nucleotide sequence: TGTGCCAGCAGCAAGAGGGACAGGAGGTTGGCCAAAAACATTCAGTACTTC. This encodes CASSKRDRRLAKNIQYF.

This clonotype was detected only a few times. The gene calls are TRBV4-1 and TRBJ1-4, with D hard to call. CDR1 and CDR2 (germline): MGHRA, YSYEKL. The CDR3 sequence is 16 residues long. V lost 4 bases to trimming and J lost 0 bases, with 12 bases between them. CDR3 sequence (DNA): TGCGCCAGCAGCCTGAGTCGGGCAGCAACTAATGAAAAACTGTTTTTT. Amino acid sequence: CASSLSRAATNEKLFF.

This clonotype was recorded only once. The rearrangement links TRBV12-3 or TRBV12-4 to TRBJ1-1; tentatively, D is TRBD1 (5 bases). Deletions cut 6 bases from V and 1 base from J, with 9 bases between. The CDR3 spans 13 residues. CDR3 residues: CASRLTGNTEAFF. CDR3 bases: TGTGCCAGCAGGCTCACAGGGAACACTGAAGCTTTCTTT.

The chain links TRBV10-3 to TRBJ2-3; no reliable D call. Germline-derived CDR1 and CDR2 are ENHRY and SYGVKD. This CDR3 region has 13 residues. Trimming stripped 6 bases from V and 4 bases from J, with 11 bases between. As DNA, the CDR3 is TGTGCCATCAGCCCACAAGTCGCAGATACGCAGTATTTT. Protein sequence: CAISPQVADTQYF.

This clonotype has more than one count but fewer than ten. The gene calls are TRBV7-2 and TRBJ2-1, with 8 bases fitting TRBD2. Germline trimming cut 1 base from V and 3 bases from J; bases unmatched to any gene: 2. The CDR3 has 15 residues. The germline gives CDR1 SGHTA, CDR2 FQGNSA. The CDR3 sequence: CASSLVGTSYNEQFF. CDR3 sequence (DNA): TGTGCCAGCAGCTTAGTTGGGACTAGCTACAATGAGCAGTTCTTC. Variable domain in full (rest from reference TRBV7-2 and TRBJ2-1): GAGVSQSPSNKVTEKGKDVELRCDPISGHTALYWYRQSLGQGLEFLIYFQGNSAPDKSGLPSDRFSAERTGGSVSTLTIQRTQQEDSAVYLCASSLVGTSYNEQFFGPGTRLTVL.

This clonotype was recorded a few times. The V gene is TRBV9, the J gene TRBJ2-1; 12 bases agree with TRBD2. The CDR3 runs to 16 residues. CDR1 SGDLS and CDR2 YYNGEE come from the germline V gene. Losses at the gene ends were 4 bases for V and 8 bases for J; bases not matched to a gene: 10. The CDR3 reads CASSPMTSGRAHEQFF. As DNA, the CDR3 is TGTGCCAGCAGCCCGATGACTAGCGGGAGAGCCCATGAGCAGTTCTTC.

This sequence joins TRBV5-4 and TRBJ2-2; 7 nucleotides agree with TRBD1. The CDR3 consists of 16 residues. V gave up 3 bases and J gave up 6 bases; unmatched junction bases: 11. Germline V lookup: CDR1 SGHNT, CDR2 YYREEE (reference sequence). The CDR3 sequence: CASSSDRVRSAGELFF. The CDR3 DNA is TGTGCCAGCAGCTCCGACAGGGTGAGGAGCGCCGGGGAGCTGTTTTTT.

The V and J genes are TRBV5-1 and TRBJ2-1, with D possibly matching TRBD1 (8 bases). The CDR3 contains 15 residues. In germline, CDR1 is SGHRS, CDR2 YFSETQ. V shed 4 bases and J shed 9 bases, with 20 bases lying between them. The CDR3 DNA reads TGCGCCAGCAGCCACAGGGGGGAGACTAGCAGTGAGCAGTTCTTC. Translating gives CASSHRGETSSEQFF.